Listed here are 32 T cell receptor beta chains from one sample, sequenced in a study of blood T cells in healthy people across ages. The authors ran a second PCR of roughly 6 to 12 cycles using a sample-barcoded 5' primer and a J-beta primer mix. TCRdb itself ran the 5' RACE reads through MiXCR, one entry per CDR3 protein. Here the sample spans just over 1 million distinct CDR3 sequences, more than 35% being singletons. Source material: blood. These receptor sequences come from a woman in her sixties in good health.

V and J are TRBV20-1 and TRBJ1-4; D is unclear. The CDR3 covers 13 residues. Per the germline V gene, CDR1 is DFQATT and CDR2 is SNEGSKA (reference sequence). With 1 base removed from V and 6 bases from J, the gap between germline ends came to 9 bases. The DNA of the CDR3 is TGCAGTGCTAGAGCGAGATCCGATGAAAAACTGTTTTTT. Translating it yields CSARARSDEKLFF.

This clonotype turned up a few times. V gene TRBV9 combines with J gene TRBJ1-6; the D gene is possibly TRBD1 (5 bases). V was clipped by 4 bases and J by 10 bases, with 9 bases between them. Germline V gene lookup returns CDR1 SGDLS and CDR2 YYNGEE. CDR3 length: 12 amino acids. CDR3 in amino acids: CASSPGDSPLHF. The CDR3 DNA reads TGTGCCAGCAGCCCGGGGGACTCACCCCTCCACTTT.

V usage is TRBV7-9 and J usage is TRBJ1-5, with D tentatively TRBD1 (6 bases). Trimming took 10 bases from V and 2 from J, leaving 15 bases between them. The CDR3 length is 14 residues. Germline V gene lookup returns CDR1 SEHNR and CDR2 FQNEAQ (reference sequence). CDR3 DNA: TGTGCCACTCAACAGGGTTGGGGCAATCAGCCCCAGCATTTT. Residues: CATQQGWGNQPQHF.

The V call is TRBV6-6, the J call TRBJ2-1; TRBD2 matches 10 bases. The germline V gene encodes CDR1 MNHNY and CDR2 SVGAGI (reference sequence). The CDR3 extends over 15 amino acids. V was clipped by 7 bases and J by 5 bases; unmatched bases: 8. CDR3 in amino acids: CASNPSGSRNNEQFF. DNA of the CDR3: TGTGCCAGCAATCCTAGCGGGAGCAGGAACAATGAGCAGTTCTTC.

The V and J genes are TRBV3-1 and TRBJ1-2; 9 positions agree with TRBD1. Germline V CDR1 and CDR2: LGHDT, YNNKEL (reference sequence). This CDR3 comprises 15 residues. With V trimmed by 6 bases and J by 4 bases, 9 bases remained unmatched. CDR3 in amino acids: CASRNYRGQSYGYTF. CDR3 bases: TGTGCCAGCAGAAATTACAGGGGGCAGAGCTATGGCTACACCTTC.

This chain joins TRBV2 and TRBJ2-5, with 11 bases fitting TRBD2. Germline assignment: CDR1 SNHLY and CDR2 FYNNEI. The CDR3 extends over 17 amino acids. V shed 0 bases and J 7 bases; nucleotides not matched to a gene: 10. CDR3 region: CASSEARVAGGLVTQYF. The CDR3 DNA is TGTGCCAGCAGTGAAGCGCGGGTAGCGGGAGGGCTCGTGACCCAGTACTTC.

This chain connects TRBV13 to TRBJ2-1, with 7 nucleotides matching TRBD2. Germline V gives CDR1 PRHDT, CDR2 FYEKMQ (reference sequence). This CDR3 has 18 amino acids. V shed 5 bases and J 8 bases; nucleotides not matched to a gene: 21. DNA for the CDR3: TGTGCCAGCAGCCCAATCGGGGTAGCGGGCGCTAGAGTCGATGAGCAGTTCTTC. Its protein is CASSPIGVAGARVDEQFF.

The table lists this clonotype with a few counts. This chain joins TRBV10-3 and TRBJ2-6, with D possibly being TRBD1 (6 bases). Deletions cut 5 bases from V and 0 bases from J, with 8 bases between. Per germline, CDR1 ENHRY and CDR2 SYGVKD. The CDR3 length is 15 residues. The DNA for the CDR3 is TGTGCCATCAGTTTACAGGGCTCTGGGGCCAACGTCCTGACTTTC. It specifies CAISLQGSGANVLTF.

The chain employs TRBV20-1 and TRBJ2-5, with 9 bases aligning to TRBD2. CDR1 and CDR2 (germline): DFQATT, SNEGSKA (reference sequence). This CDR3 region has 12 residues. V shed 7 bases, J shed 5 bases, and the junction held 5 bases outside the gene matches. DNA for the CDR3: TGCAGTGTTAGCGGGAGTGCGGAGACCCAGTACTTC. Translated: CSVSGSAETQYF.

The table lists this clonotype with a few counts. The J gene is TRBJ1-2, the V gene TRBV7-2, with D perhaps matching TRBD1 (6 bases). Germline lookup yields CDR1 SGHTA and CDR2 FQGNSA. V lost 0 bases, J lost 0 bases, and 14 bases lay in between. The CDR3 totals 17 residues. CDR3 coding DNA: TGTGCCAGCAGCTTAGCGCTGGGGGCAGCAGCTAACTATGGCTACACCTTC. It is translated as CASSLALGAAANYGYTF.

This clonotype was counted only a few times. The chain carries TRBV7-6 and TRBJ2-5; weak D call: TRBD2 (5 bases). Trimming took off 1 base at V and 5 bases at J, with 14 bases between the two ends. Germline V gives CDR1 SGHVS, CDR2 FNYEAQ. This CDR3 has 15 amino acids. The CDR3 region has the DNA TGTGCCAGCAGCTTAGACCCCGGGGAAGGGGAGACCCAGTACTTC. Translation gives CASSLDPGEGETQYF.

This rearrangement joins TRBV7-8 to TRBJ2-1, with 10 bases aligning to TRBD2. Germline CDR1 and CDR2: SGHVS and FQNEAQ. The CDR3 is 18 residues long. After removal of 2 bases from V and 1 base from J, the junction contained 8 bases not matched to a gene. The CDR3 protein is CASSLRSIAGGSYNEQFF. In DNA, the CDR3 is TGTGCCAGCAGCTTAAGGTCCATAGCGGGGGGATCCTACAATGAGCAGTTCTTC.

A remark on this clonotype: The CDR3 ends on some other residue instead of the conserved phenylalanine or tryptophan, so this is likely a read error. This chain joins TRBV12-3 or TRBV12-4 and TRBJ2-3, with 10 bases fitting TRBD1. This CDR3 has 17 amino acids. V lost 8 bases to trimming and J lost 0 bases; unmatched junction nucleotides: 11. The CDR3 loop reads CASGPGQGFVSTDTQYS. DNA for the CDR3: TGTGCCAGCGGGCCGGGACAGGGGTTTGTTAGCACAGATACGCAGTATTCT.

This clonotype has just a few counts. The V and J genes are TRBV7-9 and TRBJ1-2, with D hard to call. This CDR3 is 12 amino acids long. The germline gives CDR1 SEHNR, CDR2 FQNEAQ (reference sequence). V lost 5 bases and J 8 bases, leaving 12 bases between the germline ends. The CDR3 DNA sequence: TGTGCCAGCAGCCCCCGACCGGGAGGCTACACCTTC. Translating it yields CASSPRPGGYTF.

For this clonotype: This may stem from a read error, because a much larger clone lies one nucleotide away. V usage is TRBV18 and J usage is TRBJ2-7; D remains unclear. Matching the DNA end better, TRBJ2-5 makes the J call doubtful. Looked up from germline, CDR1 is KGHSH and CDR2 is LQKENI. This CDR3 is 15 amino acids long. This chain's CDR3 is CASSPRWNSQETQYF. In nucleotides, the CDR3 is TGTGCCAGCTCACCTAGGTGGAACAGCCAAGAGACCCAGTACTTC.

This clonotype came up a few times. This chain connects TRBV4-2 to TRBJ1-2; the D is unclear. This CDR3 spans 15 amino acids. The V gene's germline CDR1 is LGHNA and CDR2 YNFKEQ. Trimming removed 1 base from V and 0 bases from J, with 9 bases in between. The CDR3 DNA sequence: TGTGCCAGCAGCCAAGCAGCGGACGCTAACTATGGCTACACCTTC. Translation: CASSQAADANYGYTF.

The chain has TRBV5-1 and TRBJ2-1; 8 nucleotides agree with TRBD2. Germline CDR1 is SGHRS and CDR2 is YFSETQ. Trimming removed 3 bases from V and 8 bases from J; junction bases left unmatched: 7. The CDR3 consists of 14 residues. The CDR3 here is CASSSGLVGDEQFF. The DNA of the CDR3 is TGCGCCAGCAGCTCGGGACTAGTTGGGGATGAGCAGTTCTTC.

The CDR3: CASGRQGAYEQYF. DNA for the CDR3: TGTGCCAGCGGTCGCCAGGGGGCCTACGAGCAGTACTTC. The chain couples TRBV13 to TRBJ2-4; 7 bases align to TRBD1. Judging by the DNA end, TRBJ2-7 fits better; the J call may be wrong. The length of the CDR3 is 13 residues. Germline loops: CDR1 PRHDT, CDR2 FYEKMQ (reference sequence).

This clonotype was counted only a few times. This rearrangement joins TRBV24-1 to TRBJ2-3; no definite D call. Germline V gene data show CDR1 as KGHDR and CDR2 as SFDVKD. V lost 5 bases and J 4 bases, leaving 12 bases between the germline ends. The CDR3 totals 14 residues. The CDR3 region has the DNA TGTGCCACCAGTGTTGGCCGAGTTGCAGATACGCAGTATTTT. This encodes CATSVGRVADTQYF.

The table lists this clonotype with a few counts. The chain employs TRBV28 and TRBJ2-1, with 7 nucleotides matching TRBD1. CDR1 is MDHEN and CDR2 is SYDVKM in the germline V gene. The J segment lost 6 bases and the V segment lost 7 bases, leaving 6 bases of the junction unmatched. The CDR3 is 13 residues long. Written as DNA, the CDR3 is TGTGCCAGCAATGGGGACAGCCTCAATGAGCAGTTCTTC. Residues: CASNGDSLNEQFF.

There are a few counts of this clonotype. J is TRBJ1-6 and V is TRBV27, with D possibly TRBD1 on 6 matching bases. The CDR3 has 15 residues. V lost 6 bases, J lost 11 bases, and 20 bases lay in between. Germline CDR1 is MNHEY and CDR2 is SMNVEV (reference sequence). CDR3 bases: TGTGCCAGCAGATACAGGGAAAGATCTGAAACACCCCTCCACTTT. Protein sequence: CASRYRERSETPLHF.

The J gene is TRBJ2-5, the V gene TRBV20-1; 10 bases agree with TRBD2. Gene TRBJ2-7 matches the end of the DNA better, so the J call may be wrong. CDR3 size: 15 residues. From germline, CDR1 is DFQATT and CDR2 SNEGSKA (reference sequence). CDR3 nucleotides: TGCAGTGCTACAACAGGGACTAGCGAGATCGACGAGCAGTACTTC. As protein: CSATTGTSEIDEQYF.

The rearrangement links TRBV13 to TRBJ2-3; the D is unclear. Trimming shortened V by 3 bases and J by 2 bases, and 12 bases separated the two germline ends. The CDR3 sequence is 15 residues long. CDR1 PRHDT and CDR2 FYEKMQ come from the germline V gene (reference sequence). CDR3 sequence reads: CASSFPSTITDTQYF. The DNA of the CDR3 is TGTGCCAGCAGCTTCCCGAGTACTATCACAGATACGCAGTATTTT. The full variable domain, with the rest looked up from reference TRBV13 and TRBJ2-3, is AAGVIQSPRHLIKEKRETATLKCYPIPRHDTVYWYQQGPGQDPQFLISFYEKMQSDKGSIPDRFSAQQFSDYHSELNMSSLELGDSALYFCASSFPSTITDTQYFGPGTRLTVL.

This clonotype was observed a handful of times. The rearrangement uses TRBV6-2 or TRBV6-3 and TRBJ2-1; 7 bases are a match to TRBD2. This CDR3 region has 18 residues. J lost 6 bases, V lost 2 bases, and 16 bases had no gene match. Germline-derived CDR1 and CDR2 are MNHEY and SVGEGT. The CDR3 sequence is CASSYVGPSGLPINEQFF. Written as DNA, the CDR3 is TGTGCCAGCAGTTACGTAGGGCCTAGCGGACTACCAATCAATGAGCAGTTCTTC.

Many counts were recorded for this clonotype. The chain is built from TRBV29-1 and TRBJ2-3; 10 nucleotides match TRBD2. CDR3 length: 16 residues. The ends lost 3 bases at V and 1 base at J; junction bases unmatched: 7. The V gene's germline CDR1 is SQVTM and CDR2 ANQGSEA. CDR3 residues: CSVDGLSGRGTDTQYF. CDR3 nucleotides: TGCAGCGTTGATGGACTCAGCGGGAGGGGCACAGATACGCAGTATTTT.

The J gene is TRBJ2-1, the V gene TRBV20-1; the D is unclear. This CDR3 is built from 12 residues. The germline V gene encodes CDR1 DFQATT and CDR2 SNEGSKA (reference sequence). Trimming removed 2 bases from V and 9 bases from J, with 11 bases in between. For the CDR3, the DNA is TGCAGTGCTAGACGAGGTGCCGGTGAGCAGTTCTTC. Translating it yields CSARRGAGEQFF.

This chain links TRBV6-5 with TRBJ2-1; 12 bases line up with TRBD2. The germline V gene has CDR1 MNHEY and CDR2 SVGAGI. The CDR3 extends over 18 amino acids. Losses at the gene ends were 2 bases for V and 6 bases for J; bases not matched to a gene: 11. The CDR3 loop reads CASSYARGLAGLANEQFF. The CDR3 nucleotides read TGTGCCAGCAGTTACGCACGCGGACTAGCGGGATTAGCCAATGAGCAGTTCTTC.

The chain has TRBV5-1 and TRBJ2-3; D is unresolved. Trimming removed 4 bases from V and 2 bases from J, with 11 bases in between. Germline values: CDR1 SGHRS, CDR2 YFSETQ. The CDR3 runs 14 residues. CDR3 in amino acids: CASSRRQTTDTQYF. The DNA for the CDR3 is TGCGCCAGCAGCCGCCGACAAACCACAGATACGCAGTATTTT.

The chain links TRBV29-1 to TRBJ2-3, with 9 bases fitting TRBD1. Looked up from germline, CDR1 is SQVTM and CDR2 is ANQGSEA. J lost 1 base, V lost 8 bases, and 1 base had no gene match. The length of the CDR3 is 12 residues. CDR3 protein: CSHRGRTDTQYF. The CDR3 DNA sequence: TGCAGCCACAGGGGGCGCACAGATACGCAGTATTTT.

This clonotype was seen a handful of times. The V gene is TRBV3-1, the J gene TRBJ1-2, with 7 bases identical to TRBD1. V gave up 0 bases and J gave up 4 bases; unmatched junction bases: 2. This CDR3 has 14 amino acids. Germline lookup yields CDR1 LGHDT and CDR2 YNNKEL (reference sequence). The CDR3: CASSQEDRFYGYTF. CDR3 in DNA: TGTGCCAGCAGCCAAGAGGACAGGTTCTATGGCTACACCTTC.

The gene calls are TRBV7-9 and TRBJ1-4, with a weak D call TRBD1 (5 bases). V was pared by 1 base and J by 8 bases, with 14 bases between. CDR3 length equals 15 residues. Germline loops: CDR1 SEHNR, CDR2 FQNEAQ (reference sequence). The DNA of the CDR3 is TGTGCCAGCAGCTTAGGGGGGGGGTCGAACGAAAAACTGTTTTTT. It yields the protein CASSLGGGSNEKLFF.

The V call is TRBV18, the J call TRBJ2-7; 12 bases are shared with TRBD2. The J call may not be correct, given that the DNA end is closer to TRBJ2-4. CDR3 size: 16 residues. Germline lookup yields CDR1 KGHSH and CDR2 LQKENI. The CDR3: CASSPRTSGTFGIQYF. CDR3 sequence (DNA): TGTGCCAGCTCACCTAGGACTAGCGGGACGTTCGGCATTCAGTACTTC.